Listed below are T cell receptor beta chains from one sample, sequenced in a study of cytomegalovirus exposure and HLA in healthy donors. TCRdb's table, derived via immunoSEQ multiplex PCR, lists solely in-frame clones and lacks some. The data contain approximately 170,000 clones, about three quarters of them singletons. Specimen: PBMCs. The source is a female donor in good health and CMV-seronegative. Each CDR3 is given with its conserved first and last residue. D genes are given only for firm matches.

D	V	length	J	CDR3
TRBD1	TRBV7-9	14	TRBJ2-2	CASSPDRGTGELFF
TRBD1	TRBV28	15	TRBJ2-6	CASSEGATGANVLTF
TRBD2	TRBV4-3	16	TRBJ2-3	CASSQASGAITDTQYF
TRBD1	TRBV7-9	14	TRBJ2-7	CASSFGQGPLEQYF
TRBD2	TRBV6-4	16	TRBJ2-1	CASSEDGGLTYNEQFF
-	TRBV7-9	15	TRBJ2-1	CASSPGGPLYNEQFF
TRBD1	TRBV5-6	15	TRBJ2-1	CASSLGGRSYNEQFF
TRBD2	TRBV4-3	17	TRBJ2-1	CASSQGIGRADRYEQFF
-	TRBV7-7	15	TRBJ1-3	CASSSHGGSGNTIYF
-	TRBV10-3	15	TRBJ2-2	CATSRVHSNTGELFF
-	TRBV28	15	TRBJ2-2	CASSPRTLNTGELFF
TRBD2	TRBV4-2	15	TRBJ2-7	CASSLTRLAGAEQYF
TRBD1	TRBV7-9	15	TRBJ1-1	CASSFAGTVNTEAFF
TRBD1	TRBV5-8	14	TRBJ2-7	CASSYLTGTYEQYF
-	TRBV5-4	16	TRBJ2-3	CASSLRTGGKTDTQYF
TRBD1	TRBV7-2	15	TRBJ2-7	CASSPRDRGNYEQYF
-	TRBV29-1	13	TRBJ2-3	CSVLDFSTDTQYF
TRBD1	TRBV5-6	18	TRBJ1-3	CASSTGTGGSPEIRTIYF
TRBD2	TRBV25-1	15	TRBJ2-1	CASQTSGGSYNEQFF
TRBD1	TRBV7-8	15	TRBJ1-1	CASSSWDSTNTEAFF
TRBD1	TRBV23-1	18	TRBJ2-1	CASSRGHRGPISYNEQFF
TRBD2	TRBV6-1	13	-	CASTGTTPYEQYF
TRBD2	TRBV4-2	16	TRBJ2-5	CASSQDPAGGQETQYF
TRBD1	TRBV19	15	TRBJ1-2	CASSTAGGNLYGYTF
-	TRBV4-1	14	TRBJ1-2	CASSQDQFLYGYTF
-	TRBV5-6	12	TRBJ1-2	CASSGAAVGYTF
-	TRBV5-1	15	TRBJ2-6	CASSTSSTGANVLTF
-	TRBV5-1	13	TRBJ2-5	CASSLGGEETQYF
-	TRBV4-2	18	TRBJ2-6	CASSQEWLESSGANVLTF
TRBD2	TRBV10-3	20	TRBJ2-1	CAISGDQRASGLVSYNEQFF
TRBD2	TRBV4-3	16	TRBJ2-7	CASSQDGQRGSYEQYF
TRBD1	TRBV11-3	13	TRBJ1-1	CASSFRTGAAAFF
-	TRBV15	13	-	CATSMGLSYEQYF
TRBD1	TRBV4-2	14	TRBJ2-7	CASSHSQGFYEQYF
TRBD2	TRBV5-1	16	TRBJ2-7	CASSPSSGGFSYEQYF
-	TRBV6-6	14	TRBJ2-1	CASSPSGQVNEQFF
-	TRBV7-3	16	TRBJ2-7	CASSSPPGLADYEQYF
TRBD1	TRBV25-1	15	-	CASSFRTGAVGEQYF
TRBD2	TRBV19	13	TRBJ2-3	CASRVSGSDTQYF
-	TRBV6-1	14	TRBJ1-4	CASSLRATNEKLFF
-	TRBV6-5	14	TRBJ2-2	CASLSRGNTGELFF
TRBD1	TRBV29-1	15	TRBJ2-1	CSVTMGQGTYNEQFF
TRBD1	TRBV5-4	14	TRBJ1-6	CASTRQGENSPLHF